This T cell receptor (beta chain) was identified in a study of OX40 agonist ivuxolimab in advanced cancers. Regarding the research as a whole: Ivuxolimab was a fully human IgG2 agonistic monoclonal antibody targeting the costimulatory receptor OX40 (CD134). Intravenous ivuxolimab was administered to patients every 2 weeks at six dose levels: 0.01, 0.1, 0.3, 1.5, 3 and 10 mg/kg. Among the 52 dose-escalation patients, about 20 had hepatocellular carcinoma, around 15 melanoma, 9 renal cell carcinoma and 9 head and neck cancer. In the dose-escalation cohort, roughly four fifths of patients were male, and the mean age was approximately 64 years, with a range of 23 to 79. Prior anti-PD-1, anti-PD-L1 or anti-CTLA-4 therapy was permitted, and about two fifths of dose-escalation patients had received checkpoint inhibitors. Three dose-escalation patients achieved partial responses, one with hepatocellular carcinoma and two with cutaneous melanoma. The point of sequencing TCRbeta in the periphery was to test whether ivuxolimab changed TCR sequence diversity and drove clonal T-cell expansion. The paper describes the monotherapy dose-escalation part (N of about 52 patients) of the phase I trial of ivuxolimab.

Paper-wide results and their limitations: Partial responders in the 0.1-3.0 mg/kg groups had among the lowest normalized peripheral clonal expansion, especially among CD8+ T cells. Which antigens the clonally expanded peripheral T cells were specific for was not determined. Clonal expansion of both CD4+ and CD8+ blood T cells was observed from baseline to week 6 at doses 0.1 to 3.0 mg/kg. Low levels of normalized T-cell clonal expansion were also seen in some nonresponding patients. After ivuxolimab, expanded clones were on average more numerous among CD8+ T cells than among CD4+ T cells.

With regard to this clone: Its target antigen remains unknown. No base quality information exists; no much larger clone differs at one position.

Genomic DNA was extracted from sorted cells for sequencing of the TCRbeta CDR3 region. The immunoSEQ Assay was used to sequence the TCRbeta CDR3 regions. The table comes from immuneACCESS by way of TCRdb, which keeps in-frame sequences with V and J called. Part of the clones is missing from these tables; in studies checked, under half for an unresolved V gene and the rest for unknown reasons. The sample table records around 86,000 clones; about four fifths of these occur just once. Around 2.7% of the sample is in the top ten clones. The germline V end is reduced by 4 bases and the J end by 7 bases; junction bases left unmatched: 8. CDR1 and CDR2, looked up from the germline V gene, are SNHLY and FYNNEI. There are 17 amino acids in the CDR3, from cysteine to phenylalanine inclusive. Only the CDR3 part of the read is kept: 51 bases, read in frame from the first base. The trial excluded patients who had a history of autoimmune disease or were on systemic immunosuppression. Peripheral blood for TCR sequencing was collected from all dose cohorts at baseline, on cycle 4 day 1, and on cycle 7 day 1. The samples were drawn from a first-in-human, open-label, multicenter phase I dose-escalation trial of ivuxolimab. Adults with locally advanced or metastatic melanoma, renal cell, hepatocellular, or head and neck squamous cell carcinoma were enrolled in the trial. Before TCR sequencing, CD4+ T cells and CD8+ T cells from peripheral blood were sorted into separate populations.

The sequence links TRBV2 to TRBJ1-6, with 12 bases aligning to TRBD1. The TCR comes from an adult with an advanced solid tumor such as melanoma, head and neck, liver or kidney cancer. This material consisted of CD4+ or CD8+ T cells sorted from blood, taken in a trial of the OX40 agonist ivuxolimab. CDR3 region: CASSAGTGGGSNSPLHF. The DNA sequence is TGTGCCAGCAGTGCCGGGACAGGGGGCGGCTCGAATTCACCCCTCCACTTT.